This T cell receptor (beta chain) derives from a study of CD4 T cells in relation to SARS-CoV-2 and coronaviruses. The method was immunoSEQ multiplex PCR; TCRdb's version includes in-frame clones alone and lacks a portion of them. The data contain around 65,000 clones, over 70% of them singletons. Before the COVID-19 pandemic, during about 2010-2018, CD4+ T cells were taken from unexposed donors. The CDR3 is 15 residues long. CDR1 is SGDLS, CDR2 YYNGEE, per germline. Trimming removed 4 bases from V and 6 bases from J, with 16 bases in between. The chain has TRBV9 and TRBJ2-2, with D possibly being TRBD1 or TRBD2 (6 bases each). This TCR was recovered from a human donor in good health. The sequencing input was memory CD4+ T cells from PBMCs. As DNA, the CDR3 is TGTGCCAGCAGCCCAGGAGGGGGGCCTTCCGGGGAGCTGTTTTTT. This translates into CASSPGGGPSGELFF.